This TCR beta chain was recovered during a study of T cell repertoires in aging, cancer and after chemotherapy. Study-level background: Paired samples before and after chemotherapy came from glioblastoma patients receiving temozolomide-based therapy.

This CDR3 is built from 13 residues. Trimming shortened V by 3 bases and J by 10 bases, and 10 bases separated the two germline ends. From germline, CDR1 is SGHAT and CDR2 FQDESV (reference sequence). Rearranged V-D-J TRB sequences were amplified with a mixed TRB-A/B primer pool. Each CDR3 protein gets one entry after TCRdb re-called the multiplex PCR reads with MiXCR. The sample lists fewer than 1,500 distinct CDR3 sequences, more than 25% occurring once. This clonotype is labeled large. Antigen unknown. The template was genomic DNA from peripheral blood, not RNA. Study-wide findings and caveats: These repertoire data do not allow conclusions about immunological memory after chemotherapy.

This chain joins TRBV11-1 and TRBJ1-6, with a weak D call TRBD1 (5 bases). The clonotype was recovered from a human donor with a solid tumor. Specimen: blood. CDR3 residues: CASSFSRDSPLHF. The DNA for the CDR3 is TGTGCCAGCAGCTTCTCCAGGGACTCACCCCTCCACTTT.